These 20 T cell receptor beta chains were all obtained from the same sample, sequenced in a study of blood T cell repertoires in COVID-19. Here immunoSEQ multiplex PCR was the method, and the copy in TCRdb shows in-frame clones only, minus some. Seen here are about 55,000 clones, about nine tenths observed once, and the top ten hold approximately 6.2%. Sequenced input: peripheral blood. Receptors were obtained from a man in his forties with acute or convalescent COVID-19.

The chain has TRBV7-8 and TRBJ1-1; the D is unclear. Germline assignment: CDR1 SGHVS and CDR2 FQNEAQ. The CDR3 covers 15 residues. V was trimmed by 1 base and J by 1 base, leaving 10 bases between them. The DNA of the CDR3 is TGTGCCAGCAGCTTAGGGTTCCGGAGGAACACTGAAGCTTTCTTT. Protein sequence: CASSLGFRRNTEAFF.

The chain employs TRBV6-2 or TRBV6-3 and TRBJ2-1; 12 positions match TRBD2. Germline V CDR1 and CDR2: MNHEY, SVGEGT. The CDR3 sequence is 16 residues long. Trimming took 6 bases from V and 2 from J; bases not matched to a gene: 5. CDR3 DNA: TGTGCCAGCAGCCCTAGGACTAGCGGGACCTACAATGAGCAGTTCTTC. This encodes CASSPRTSGTYNEQFF.

V and J are TRBV11-2 and TRBJ2-3; TRBD2 is a possible D gene (6 bases). CDR3 size: 14 residues. The V end was cut by 5 bases, the J end by 3 bases, with 12 bases between. The germline CDR1 and CDR2 sequences are SGHAT and FQNNGV. The CDR3 coding sequence is TGTGCCAGCAGCGGGGCTAGCGAGACAGATACGCAGTATTTT. This encodes CASSGASETDTQYF. The full variable domain, rest sourced from reference TRBV11-2 and TRBJ2-3, is EAGVAQSPRYKIIEKRQSVAFWCNPISGHATLYWYQQILGQGPKLLIQFQNNGVVDDSQLPKDRFSAERLKGVDSTLKIQPAKLEDSAVYLCASSGASETDTQYFGPGTRLTVL.

The rearrangement links TRBV19 to TRBJ1-6; D is possibly TRBD1 (5 bases). The CDR3 has 14 amino acids. Deletions cut 3 bases from V and 9 bases from J, with 12 bases between. Germline V gene data show CDR1 as LNHDA and CDR2 as SQIVND (reference sequence). CDR3 coding DNA: TGTGCCAGTAGTATCAGGGAGGGCGGTTCACCCCTCCACTTT. Its translation is CASSIREGGSPLHF.

This clone was seen only once. V is TRBV11-2 and J is TRBJ2-5, with 7 bases fitting TRBD1. The CDR3 is 18 amino acids. Trimming removed 7 bases from V and 4 bases from J; junction bases left unmatched: 21. From germline, CDR1 is SGHAT and CDR2 FQNNGV. This CDR3 reads CASTPLQATGESSETQYF. CDR3 sequence (DNA): TGTGCCAGCACCCCCCTCCAGGCTACAGGGGAATCCTCAGAGACCCAGTACTTC. The complete variable domain, with remaining parts taken from reference TRBV11-2 and TRBJ2-5, reads EAGVAQSPRYKIIEKRQSVAFWCNPISGHATLYWYQQILGQGPKLLIQFQNNGVVDDSQLPKDRFSAERLKGVDSTLKIQPAKLEDSAVYLCASTPLQATGESSETQYFGPGTRLLVL.

The chain combines TRBV5-1 with TRBJ2-3; possible D gene TRBD2, 6 bases. Germline values: CDR1 SGHRS, CDR2 YFSETQ. Trimming pared 1 base from V and 7 bases from J, leaving 16 bases between. The CDR3 runs 15 residues. In DNA, the CDR3 is TGCGCCAGCAGCTTGAGTCCCGGGGACTTTAATACGCAGTATTTT. This encodes CASSLSPGDFNTQYF.

V gene TRBV24-1 combines with J gene TRBJ2-3; D uncertain. Germline V gene data show CDR1 as KGHDR and CDR2 as SFDVKD. The CDR3 contains 14 residues. V shed 2 bases and J shed 4 bases, with 9 bases lying between them. CDR3 residues: CATSDSRLADTQYF. CDR3 nucleotide sequence: TGTGCCACCAGTGATTCACGGTTGGCAGATACGCAGTATTTT.

The chain carries TRBV11-2 and TRBJ2-2; 8 nucleotides agree with TRBD2. This CDR3 spans 15 amino acids. Germline CDR1 and CDR2: SGHAT and FQNNGV. V shed 5 bases, J shed 4 bases, and the junction held 6 bases outside the gene matches. CDR3 in DNA: TGTGCCAGCAGCCCTAGACTAGCGACCACCGGGGAGCTGTTTTTT. It is translated as CASSPRLATTGELFF.

This clone was counted only a few times. This chain connects TRBV5-1 to TRBJ2-3, with 10 bases fitting TRBD2. CDR3 length equals 16 residues. Germline V CDR1 and CDR2: SGHRS, YFSETQ. With 4 bases clipped from V and 6 bases from J, the junction kept 11 bases outside the gene matches. As DNA, the CDR3 is TGCGCCAGCAGCCCCCGGTCTAGCGGGAGTCCGGATACGCAGTATTTT. The encoded protein is CASSPRSSGSPDTQYF.

The V and J genes are TRBV7-8 and TRBJ2-6; weak D call: TRBD2 (6 bases). V lost 4 bases and J lost 2, with 12 bases in between. The CDR3 contains 16 residues. Germline CDR1 and CDR2: SGHVS and FQNEAQ. The DNA for the CDR3 is TGTGCCAGCAGCTCGTCGGGCGGGGCTGGGGCCAACGTCCTGACTTTC. Translating gives CASSSSGGAGANVLTF.

The CDR3 DNA sequence: TGTGCCAGCAGCTTACAGGCAGGGGTTGTTGGTGAAGCTTTCTTT. This sequence encodes CASSLQAGVVGEAFF. V gene TRBV11-2 combines with J gene TRBJ1-1, with D tentatively TRBD1 (6 bases). The V end lost 2 bases, the J end lost 7 bases, and 17 bases lay between the germline ends. CDR1 is SGHAT and CDR2 is FQNNGV in the germline V gene. CDR3 length: 15 amino acids.

The sample holds one count of this clone. The V and J genes are TRBV19 and TRBJ2-7, with no clear D. The CDR3 has 13 amino acids. Germline CDR1 and CDR2: LNHDA and SQIVND (reference sequence). Trimming removed 4 bases at V and 7 bases at J, with 14 bases between. CDR3 in DNA: TGTGCCAGTAGTAGGGCAGGTCCTTTGGAGCAGTACTTC. The encoded protein is CASSRAGPLEQYF.

This clone has only a few counts. The chain couples TRBV15 to TRBJ1-5; 7 positions match TRBD1. The CDR3 consists of 16 residues. Germline V gives CDR1 LNHNV, CDR2 YYDKDF (reference sequence). The V and J ends lost 5 bases and 4 bases, in that order; junction bases with no gene match: 11. The CDR3 loop reads CATSLETGAGNQPQHF. The CDR3 region has the DNA TGTGCCACCAGCTTAGAAACAGGGGCGGGTAATCAGCCCCAGCATTTT.

The rearrangement links TRBV18 to TRBJ2-2; 8 nucleotides line up with TRBD1. This CDR3 comprises 15 residues. Germline assignment: CDR1 KGHSH and CDR2 LQKENI. Germline trimming cut 2 bases from V and 5 bases from J; bases unmatched to any gene: 4. DNA for the CDR3: TGTGCCAGCTCACCAGGAACAGGGGGTACCGGGGAGCTGTTTTTT. Amino acids: CASSPGTGGTGELFF.

The gene calls are TRBV5-1 and TRBJ2-3, with D perhaps matching TRBD2 (5 bases). The CDR3 consists of 16 residues. CDR1 SGHRS and CDR2 YFSETQ come from the germline V gene. The germline V and J ends were trimmed by 4 bases and 2 bases, with 17 bases remaining between them. CDR3 sequence (DNA): TGCGCCAGCAGCATAACCGGGATTGCGCCCACAGATACGCAGTATTTT. Amino acid sequence: CASSITGIAPTDTQYF.

This clone was recorded only once. The chain couples TRBV24-1 to TRBJ2-1; TRBD2 aligns across 8 bases. Germline CDR1 KGHDR, CDR2 SFDVKD. V lost 5 bases to trimming and J lost 9 bases; unmatched junction nucleotides: 11. The CDR3 runs 15 residues. The CDR3 DNA is TGTGCCACCAGTGGGGGTACAGCGGGAGTGGGTGAGCAGTTCTTC. Its translation is CATSGGTAGVGEQFF.

The V gene is TRBV7-8, the J gene TRBJ2-1, with 10 bases that match TRBD2. Germline trimming cut 7 bases from V and 9 bases from J; bases unmatched to any gene: 15. CDR1 SGHVS and CDR2 FQNEAQ come from the germline V gene. The CDR3 runs to 16 residues. CDR3 DNA: TGTGCCAGCACCCTACGGAGTGCTAGCGGGAGTATTGAGCAGTTCTTC. This translates into CASTLRSASGSIEQFF. The variable domain in full, completed from reference TRBV7-8 and TRBJ2-1, reads GAGVSQSPRYKVAKRGQDVALRCDPISGHVSLFWYQQALGQGPEFLTYFQNEAQLDKSGLPSDRFFAERPEGSVSTLKIQRTQQEDSAVYLCASTLRSASGSIEQFFGPGTRLTVL.

V gene TRBV24-1 combines with J gene TRBJ1-2; D is unresolved. From germline, CDR1 is KGHDR and CDR2 SFDVKD. There are 14 residues in the CDR3. Trimming stripped 2 bases from V and 6 bases from J, with 12 bases between. The CDR3 nucleotides are TGTGCCACCAGTGATTCTGACATAGTCGATGGCTACACCTTC. Translation gives CATSDSDIVDGYTF.

This clone was seen only a few times. V and J are TRBV5-8 and TRBJ2-7; D not resolved. V dropped 6 bases and J dropped 2 bases, with 12 bases sitting between them. Germline V CDR1 and CDR2: SGHTS, YDEGEE. The CDR3 spans 13 residues. CDR3 in amino acids: CASTLSLTYEQYF. The CDR3, as DNA: TGTGCCAGCACCCTCTCCCTTACCTACGAGCAGTACTTC.

The CDR3 is CASSLTTQGFGYTF. The CDR3 bases are TGTGCCAGCAGCTTAACAACTCAGGGATTTGGCTACACCTTC. This sequence joins TRBV11-2 and TRBJ1-2; tentative D call: TRBD1 (5 bases). This CDR3 contains 14 residues. Germline V gene sequence: CDR1 SGHAT, CDR2 FQNNGV. Trimming removed 2 bases at V and 7 bases at J, with 14 bases between. The variable domain in full, with the rest retrieved from reference TRBV11-2 and TRBJ1-2, is EAGVAQSPRYKIIEKRQSVAFWCNPISGHATLYWYQQILGQGPKLLIQFQNNGVVDDSQLPKDRFSAERLKGVDSTLKIQPAKLEDSAVYLCASSLTTQGFGYTFGSGTRLTVV.